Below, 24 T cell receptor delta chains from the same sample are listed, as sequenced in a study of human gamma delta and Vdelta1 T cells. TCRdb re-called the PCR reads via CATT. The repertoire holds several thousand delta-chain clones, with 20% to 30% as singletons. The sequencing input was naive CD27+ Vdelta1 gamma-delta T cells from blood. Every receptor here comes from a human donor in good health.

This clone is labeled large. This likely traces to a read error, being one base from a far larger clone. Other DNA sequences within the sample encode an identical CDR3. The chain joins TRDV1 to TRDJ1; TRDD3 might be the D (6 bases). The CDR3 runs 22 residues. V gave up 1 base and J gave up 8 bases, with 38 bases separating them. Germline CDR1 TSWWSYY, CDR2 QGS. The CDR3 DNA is TGTGCTCTTGGGGAACCCTACGTATGGGGGCTACGCGGTTGGCAAAACAACAACAAACTCATCTTT. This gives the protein CALGEPYVWGLRGWQNNNKLIF.

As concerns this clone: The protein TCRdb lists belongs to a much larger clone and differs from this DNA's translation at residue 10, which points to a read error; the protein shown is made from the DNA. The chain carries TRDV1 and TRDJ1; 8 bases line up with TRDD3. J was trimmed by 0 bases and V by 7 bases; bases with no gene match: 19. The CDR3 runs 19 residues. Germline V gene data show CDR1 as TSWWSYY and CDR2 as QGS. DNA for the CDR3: TGTGCTCTTGCAACGGGGGACTGGGGGGTACGGATTTACACCGATAAACTCATCTTT. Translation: CALATGDWGVRIYTDKLIF.

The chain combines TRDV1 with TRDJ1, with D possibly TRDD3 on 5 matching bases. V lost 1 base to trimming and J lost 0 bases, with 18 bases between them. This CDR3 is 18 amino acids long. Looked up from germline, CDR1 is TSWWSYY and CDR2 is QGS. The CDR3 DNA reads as TGTGCTCTTGGGGAACCGAGGGGGGGTGGGGCGTACACCGATAAACTCATCTTT. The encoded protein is CALGEPRGGGAYTDKLIF.

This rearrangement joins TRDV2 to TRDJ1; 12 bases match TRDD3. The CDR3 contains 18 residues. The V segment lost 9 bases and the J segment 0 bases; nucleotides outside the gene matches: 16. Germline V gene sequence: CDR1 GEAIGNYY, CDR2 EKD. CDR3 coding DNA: TGTGCCATTTCCCTGGGGGATACGGATTCCTCTTACACCGATAAACTCATCTTT. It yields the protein CAISLGDTDSSYTDKLIF.

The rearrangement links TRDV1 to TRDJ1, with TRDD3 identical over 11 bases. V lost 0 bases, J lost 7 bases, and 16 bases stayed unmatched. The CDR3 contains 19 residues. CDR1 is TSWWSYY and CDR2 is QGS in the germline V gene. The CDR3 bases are TGTGCTCTTGGGGAACTCCCTTCATTACTGGGGGATAAGGGATCTAAACTCATCTTT. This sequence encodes CALGELPSLLGDKGSKLIF.

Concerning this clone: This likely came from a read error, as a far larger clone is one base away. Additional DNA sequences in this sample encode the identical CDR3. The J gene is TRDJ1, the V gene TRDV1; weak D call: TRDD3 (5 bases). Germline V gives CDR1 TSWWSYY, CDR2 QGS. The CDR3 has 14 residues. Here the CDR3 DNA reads TGTGCCCTTGGGGAACTTCTCGTCCCCTTAAAACTCATCTTT. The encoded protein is CALGELLVPLKLIF.

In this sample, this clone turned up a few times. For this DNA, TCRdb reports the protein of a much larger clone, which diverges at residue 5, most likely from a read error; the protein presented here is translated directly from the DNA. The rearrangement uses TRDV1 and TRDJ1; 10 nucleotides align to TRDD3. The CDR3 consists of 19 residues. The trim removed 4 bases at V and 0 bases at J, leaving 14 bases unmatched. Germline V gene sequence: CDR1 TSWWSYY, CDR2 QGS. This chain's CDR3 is CALGVYRLGDTWYTDKLIF. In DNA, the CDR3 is TGTGCTCTTGGGGTTTATCGTTTGGGGGATACCTGGTACACCGATAAACTCATCTTT.

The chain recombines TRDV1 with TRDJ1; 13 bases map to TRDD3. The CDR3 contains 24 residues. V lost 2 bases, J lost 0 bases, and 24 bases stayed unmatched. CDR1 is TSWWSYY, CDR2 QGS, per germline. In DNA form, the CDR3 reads TGTGCTCTTGGGGAAGGGATCCCTCAAATTACTGGGGGATACGCCGGTATTTACACCGATAAACTCATCTTT. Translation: CALGEGIPQITGGYAGIYTDKLIF.

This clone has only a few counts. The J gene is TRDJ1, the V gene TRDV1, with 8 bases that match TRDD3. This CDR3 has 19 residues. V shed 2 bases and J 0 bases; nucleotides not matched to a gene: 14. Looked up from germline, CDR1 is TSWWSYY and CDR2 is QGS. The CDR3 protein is CALGEYAISWGKHTDKLIF. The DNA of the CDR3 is TGTGCTCTTGGGGAATACGCCATTTCCTGGGGGAAACACACCGATAAACTCATCTTT.

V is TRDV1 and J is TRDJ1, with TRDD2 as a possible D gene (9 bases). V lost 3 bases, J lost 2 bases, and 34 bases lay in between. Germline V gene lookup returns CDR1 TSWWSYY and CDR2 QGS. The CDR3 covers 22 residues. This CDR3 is CALGDPPSYLMVRDTGTDKLIF. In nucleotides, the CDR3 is TGTGCTCTTGGGGACCCCCCTTCCTACCTGATGGTGAGGGATACGGGGACCGATAAACTCATCTTT.

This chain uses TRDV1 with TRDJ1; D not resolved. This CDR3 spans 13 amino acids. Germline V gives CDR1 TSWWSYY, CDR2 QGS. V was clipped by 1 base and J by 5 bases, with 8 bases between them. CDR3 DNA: TGTGCTCTTGGGGAACAGCATCGTGATAAACTCATCTTT. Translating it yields CALGEQHRDKLIF.

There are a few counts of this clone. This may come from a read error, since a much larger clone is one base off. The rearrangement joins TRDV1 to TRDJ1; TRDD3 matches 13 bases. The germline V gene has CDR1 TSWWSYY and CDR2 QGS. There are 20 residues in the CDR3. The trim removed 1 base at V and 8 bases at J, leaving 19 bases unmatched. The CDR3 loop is CALGEQFDLPVLGDTRKLIF. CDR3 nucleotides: TGTGCTCTTGGGGAACAGTTCGACCTGCCCGTACTGGGGGATACGCGCAAACTCATCTTT.

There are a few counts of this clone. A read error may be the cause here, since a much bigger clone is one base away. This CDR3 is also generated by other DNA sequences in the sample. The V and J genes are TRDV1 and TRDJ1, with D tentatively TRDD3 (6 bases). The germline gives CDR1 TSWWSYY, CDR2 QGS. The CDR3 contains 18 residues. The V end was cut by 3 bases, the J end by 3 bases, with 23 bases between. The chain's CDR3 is CALGEREASRGTADKLIF. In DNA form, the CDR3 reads TGTGCTCTTGGGGAGCGGGAGGCGAGCCGGGGGACGGCCGATAAACTCATCTTT.

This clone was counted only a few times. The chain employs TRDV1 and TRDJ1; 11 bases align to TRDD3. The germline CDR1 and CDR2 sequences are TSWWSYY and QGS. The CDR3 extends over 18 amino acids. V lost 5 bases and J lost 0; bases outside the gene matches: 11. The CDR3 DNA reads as TGTGCTCTTGGGTGCTCCTTGGGGGATACGGGTGACACCGATAAACTCATCTTT. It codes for CALGCSLGDTGDTDKLIF.

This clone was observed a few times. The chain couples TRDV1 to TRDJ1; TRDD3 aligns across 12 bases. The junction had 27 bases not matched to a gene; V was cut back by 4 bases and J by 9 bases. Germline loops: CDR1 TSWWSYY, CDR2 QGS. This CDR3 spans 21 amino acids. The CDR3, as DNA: TGTGCTCTTGGGGGGAAGGCCCCTTTGCTTAGCTACGACTGGGGGATACCAGAACTCATCTTT. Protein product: CALGGKAPLLSYDWGIPELIF.

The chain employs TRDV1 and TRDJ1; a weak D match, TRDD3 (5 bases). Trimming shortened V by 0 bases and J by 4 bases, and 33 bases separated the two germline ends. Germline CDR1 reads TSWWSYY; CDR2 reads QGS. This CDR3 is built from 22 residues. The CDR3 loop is CALGELEFAGCCDSYSGDKLIF. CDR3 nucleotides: TGTGCTCTTGGGGAACTAGAGTTCGCTGGGTGCTGCGATTCGTACAGTGGCGATAAACTCATCTTT.

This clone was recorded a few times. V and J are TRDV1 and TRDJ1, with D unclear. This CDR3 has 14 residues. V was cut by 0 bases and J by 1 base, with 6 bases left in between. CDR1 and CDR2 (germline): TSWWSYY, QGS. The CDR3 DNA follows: TGTGCTCTTGGGGAACTCTCATTCACCGATAAACTCATCTTT. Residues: CALGELSFTDKLIF.

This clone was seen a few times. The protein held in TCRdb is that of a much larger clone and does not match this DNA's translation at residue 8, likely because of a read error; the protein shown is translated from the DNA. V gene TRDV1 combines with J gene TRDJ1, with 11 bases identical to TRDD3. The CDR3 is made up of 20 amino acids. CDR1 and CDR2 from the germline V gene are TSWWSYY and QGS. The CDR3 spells CALGGLPRLNWGIKTDKLIF. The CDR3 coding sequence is TGTGCCTTAGGGGGCCTTCCACGCTTGAACTGGGGGATAAAGACCGATAAACTCATCTTT.

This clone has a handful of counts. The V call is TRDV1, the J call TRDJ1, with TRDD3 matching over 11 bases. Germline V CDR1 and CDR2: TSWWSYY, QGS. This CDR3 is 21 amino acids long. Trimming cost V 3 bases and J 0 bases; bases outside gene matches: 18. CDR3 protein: CALGELPLLGDKQPYTDKLIF. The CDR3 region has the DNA TGTGCTCTTGGGGAGCTTCCTCTACTGGGGGATAAGCAACCCTACACCGATAAACTCATCTTT.

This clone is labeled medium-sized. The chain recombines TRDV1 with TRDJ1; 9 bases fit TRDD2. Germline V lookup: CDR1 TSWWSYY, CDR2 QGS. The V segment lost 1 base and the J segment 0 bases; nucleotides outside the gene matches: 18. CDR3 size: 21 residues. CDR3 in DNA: TGTGCTCTTGGGGAACGGATCGCCCTTCCTACAATTTACCGGTACACCGATAAACTCATCTTT. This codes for CALGERIALPTIYRYTDKLIF.

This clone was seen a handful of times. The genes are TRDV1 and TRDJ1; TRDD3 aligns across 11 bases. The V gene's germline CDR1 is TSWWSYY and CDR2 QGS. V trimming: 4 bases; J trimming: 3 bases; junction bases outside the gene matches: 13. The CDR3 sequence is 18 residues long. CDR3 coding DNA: TGTGCTCTTGGGGCTTATCGTTTGGGGGATACGCGATCCGATAAACTCATCTTT. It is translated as CALGAYRLGDTRSDKLIF.

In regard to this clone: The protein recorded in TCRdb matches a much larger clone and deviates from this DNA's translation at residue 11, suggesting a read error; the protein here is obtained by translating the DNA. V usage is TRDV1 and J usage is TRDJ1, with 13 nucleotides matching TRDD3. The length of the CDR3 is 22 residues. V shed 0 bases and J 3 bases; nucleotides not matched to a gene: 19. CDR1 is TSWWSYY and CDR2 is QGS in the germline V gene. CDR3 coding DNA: TGTGCTCTTGGGGAACTTCCCCTCCCTGCCATACTGGGGGATACGCGATCCGATAAACTCATCTTT. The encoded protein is CALGELPLPAILGDTRSDKLIF.

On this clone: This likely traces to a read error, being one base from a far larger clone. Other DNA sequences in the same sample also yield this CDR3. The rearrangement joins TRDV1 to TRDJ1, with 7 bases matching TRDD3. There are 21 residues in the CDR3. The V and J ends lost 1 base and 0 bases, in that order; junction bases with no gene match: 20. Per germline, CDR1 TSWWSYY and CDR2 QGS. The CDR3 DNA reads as TGTGCTCTTGGGGAACCCGCCTTTCCGATACTGGGGATGGGCCACACCGATAAACTCATCTTT. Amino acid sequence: CALGEPAFPILGMGHTDKLIF.

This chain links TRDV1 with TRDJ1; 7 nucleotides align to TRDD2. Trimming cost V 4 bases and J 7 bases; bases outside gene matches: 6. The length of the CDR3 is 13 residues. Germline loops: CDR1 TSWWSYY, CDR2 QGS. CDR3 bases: TGTGCTCTTGGGGCCCTTTCCTACGGTAAACTCATCTTT. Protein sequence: CALGALSYGKLIF.